This T cell receptor (beta chain) is from a study of beta chain features in type 1 diabetes. About the study: No age, gender or cell yield differences were seen between patients and healthy donors. Sorted cell examination encompassed about 110 million cells across all samples. Study results and limitations: Naive, central memory and regulatory TCRB repertoires appeared more similar among patients than healthy donors. Moderately but significantly shorter TCRB CDR3s were found in Type 1 diabetes patients in all four CD4+ subsets.

As every portion of the isolated RNA was reverse transcribed, the sequencing read expressed TCRB transcripts. Repertoires were generated with immunoSEQ multiplex PCR, while TCRdb's copy carries only in-frame clones and drops some. The sample lists over 150,000 clones; approximately 8.1% were seen once. To note about this clone: Antigen unknown.

Cell sorting via CD45RO/CCR7/CD25/CD127/CD95/CD27 was performed to obtain CD4+ naive, central memory, regulatory and stem cell-like memory cells. The CDR3 is 15 amino acids. V lost 0 bases to trimming and J lost 1 base, with 10 bases between them. Germline CDR1 and CDR2: SGHTA and FQGNSA. Input material: central memory CD4+ T cells from blood. This clonotype was sampled from a man between 18 and 35 years old with type 1 diabetes. The chain is built from TRBV7-2 and TRBJ2-7; no clear D gene. The CDR3 here is CASSLAAVLSYEQYF. The CDR3 region has the DNA TGTGCCAGCAGCTTAGCGGCAGTGTTGTCCTACGAGCAGTACTTC.